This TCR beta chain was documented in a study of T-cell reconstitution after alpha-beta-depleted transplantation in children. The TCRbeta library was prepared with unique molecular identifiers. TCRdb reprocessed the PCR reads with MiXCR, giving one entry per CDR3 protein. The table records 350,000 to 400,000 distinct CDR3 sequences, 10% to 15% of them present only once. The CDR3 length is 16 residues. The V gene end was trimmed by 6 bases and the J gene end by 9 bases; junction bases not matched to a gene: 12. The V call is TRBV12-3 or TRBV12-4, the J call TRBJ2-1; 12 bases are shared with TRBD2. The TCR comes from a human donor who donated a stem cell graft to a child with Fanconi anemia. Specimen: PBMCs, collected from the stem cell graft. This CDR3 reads CASSLLPSGGATEQFF. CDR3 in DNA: TGTGCCAGCAGCTTACTCCCTAGCGGGGGGGCCACTGAGCAGTTCTTC.